These 12 T cell receptor beta chains were sequenced from one sample in a study of vaccination effects on CD4 cells after COVID-19. No antigens are known for them. Data came from immunoSEQ multiplex PCR; TCRdb stores just in-frame clones and leaves some out. The sample has 50,000 to 60,000 clones, 55% to 75% seen once. Peptide-pool stimulation followed by sequencing identified expanded antigen-specific CD4+ clonotypes in the ViraFEST assay. Researchers isolated CD4+ T cells once approximately eleven days of culture had elapsed. Each vaccine recipient was nucleocapsid antibody negative and had no prior SARS-CoV-2 infection. Sequenced here: CD4+ T cells from PBMCs cultured with SARS-CoV-2 spike peptides, sampled before COVID-19 vaccination. These receptors originate from a human donor who received a COVID-19 vaccine.

This chain uses TRBV4-2 with TRBJ1-6; TRBD1 matches at 10 bases. V shed 1 base, J shed 6 bases, and the junction held 6 bases outside the gene matches. The V gene's germline CDR1 is LGHNA and CDR2 YNFKEQ. This CDR3 contains 17 residues. The CDR3 DNA is TGTGCCAGCAGCCAAGTCCCGCGGACAGGGGGTAATTCACCCCTCCACTTT. It translates to CASSQVPRTGGNSPLHF.

This clone has just a few counts. V and J are TRBV6-5 and TRBJ2-5, with D maybe TRBD2 (5 bases). The CDR3 is 14 residues long. V was cut by 8 bases and J by 5 bases, with 18 bases left in between. The germline CDR1 and CDR2 sequences are MNHEY and SVGAGI. CDR3 protein: CASSGSGVIETQYF. CDR3 bases: TGTGCCAGCTCGGGGAGTGGGGTAATCGAGACCCAGTACTTC.

CDR3 loop: CASSEQTGGAGGYTF. The DNA for the CDR3 is TGTGCCAGCAGCGAACAAACAGGGGGCGCAGGTGGCTACACCTTC. This chain joins TRBV6-4 and TRBJ1-2, with 9 positions matching TRBD1. CDR1 MRHNA and CDR2 SNTAGT come from the germline V gene. V trimming: 6 bases; J trimming: 7 bases; junction bases outside the gene matches: 12. This CDR3 has 15 amino acids.

This clone was detected a few times. V gene TRBV18 combines with J gene TRBJ1-5, with 8 bases identical to TRBD1. Unmatched junction bases numbered 3, after V lost 5 bases and J lost 3 bases. The CDR3 length is 14 residues. Germline V gene sequence: CDR1 KGHSH, CDR2 LQKENI. The CDR3 region has the DNA TGTGCCAGCTCAGGACAGGGAACCAATCAGCCCCAGCATTTT. Residues: CASSGQGTNQPQHF.

The genes are TRBV28 and TRBJ1-4; D may be TRBD1 (6 bases). V lost 6 bases and J 0 bases, leaving 11 bases between the germline ends. This CDR3 contains 15 residues. Germline V lookup: CDR1 MDHEN, CDR2 SYDVKM. The CDR3 DNA is TGTGCCAGCAGAAGCGAGGGGGCAACTAATGAAAAACTGTTTTTT. Translation gives CASRSEGATNEKLFF. Full variable domain (outside the CDR3, taken from reference TRBV28 and TRBJ1-4): DVKVTQSSRYLVKRTGEKVFLECVQDMDHENMFWYRQDPGLGLRLIYFSYDVKMKEKGDIPEGYSVSREKKERFSLILESASTNQTSMYLCASRSEGATNEKLFFGSGTQLSVL.

This clone was seen only once. The V gene is TRBV3-1 (or the pseudogene TRBV3-2), the J gene TRBJ2-1; 10 nucleotides line up with TRBD2. CDR3 length: 20 amino acids. The germline gives CDR1 LGHDT, CDR2 YNNKEL (reference sequence). V lost 0 bases to trimming and J lost 7 bases; unmatched junction nucleotides: 18. This CDR3 is CASSQDKVAGGLVLGNEQFF. The CDR3 DNA is TGTGCCAGCAGCCAAGATAAGGTAGCGGGAGGACTGGTACTGGGGAATGAGCAGTTCTTC.

This sequence joins TRBV6-2 or TRBV6-3 and TRBJ2-7; D unclear. CDR1 is MNHEY and CDR2 is SVGEGT in the germline V gene. This CDR3 has 17 residues. Trimming shortened V by 4 bases and J by 0 bases, and 19 bases separated the two germline ends. CDR3 coding DNA: TGTGCCAGCAGTTGGGCGCTACCTGGCCAGAACTCCTACGAGCAGTACTTC. This codes for CASSWALPGQNSYEQYF.

The chain joins TRBV19 to TRBJ1-1, with a tentative D call TRBD1 (5 bases). The V gene's germline CDR1 is LNHDA and CDR2 SQIVND (reference sequence). V was clipped by 9 bases and J by 4 bases, with 18 bases between them. The CDR3 has 14 residues. This CDR3 reads CASRSGGGPTEAFF. CDR3 nucleotides: TGTGCCAGCCGCTCGGGGGGAGGGCCCACTGAAGCTTTCTTT.

This chain uses TRBV6-5 with TRBJ2-1; D not certain. Germline V gene data show CDR1 as MNHEY and CDR2 as SVGAGI. The CDR3 extends over 13 amino acids. The V end was cut by 6 bases, the J end by 6 bases, with 12 bases between. The CDR3 DNA is TGTGCCAGCAGGCCTCCCGTAGTCAATGAGCAGTTCTTC. It encodes CASRPPVVNEQFF.

The CDR3 coding sequence is TGCGCCAGCAGCTCCGGTCAGGGGAGCACTGAAGCTTTCTTT. Its protein is CASSSGQGSTEAFF. The V and J genes are TRBV5-1 and TRBJ1-1, with D perhaps matching TRBD1 (6 bases). Germline lookup yields CDR1 SGHRS and CDR2 YFSETQ. The V end lost 3 bases, the J end lost 4 bases, and 13 bases lay between the germline ends. The CDR3 covers 14 residues.

This clone has a handful of counts. CDR3 sequence reads: CASSLSGNTDTQYF. The CDR3 nucleotides read TGTGCCAGCAGTTTGAGCGGTAACACAGATACGCAGTATTTT. V is TRBV27 and J is TRBJ2-3; a possible D gene is TRBD2 (5 bases). With 3 bases removed from V and 2 bases from J, the gap between germline ends came to 9 bases. The CDR3 is 14 residues long. From germline, CDR1 is MNHEY and CDR2 SMNVEV (reference sequence).

This clone showed up just a few times. The rearrangement links TRBV7-9 to TRBJ1-1; D is perhaps TRBD1 (5 bases). The CDR3 consists of 14 residues. Trimming stripped 5 bases from V and 4 bases from J, with 14 bases between. Germline CDR1 reads SEHNR; CDR2 reads FQNEAQ (reference sequence). The CDR3 loop is CASSATHGGTEAFF. CDR3 coding DNA: TGTGCCAGCAGCGCCACGCACGGGGGCACTGAAGCTTTCTTT. Together with reference TRBV7-9 and TRBJ1-1, the CDR3 gives the full variable domain: DTGVSQNPRHKITKRGQNVTFRCDPISEHNRLYWYRQTLGQGPEFLTYFQNEAQLEKSRLLSDRFSAERPKGSFSTLEIQRTEQGDSAMYLCASSATHGGTEAFFGQGTRLTVV.